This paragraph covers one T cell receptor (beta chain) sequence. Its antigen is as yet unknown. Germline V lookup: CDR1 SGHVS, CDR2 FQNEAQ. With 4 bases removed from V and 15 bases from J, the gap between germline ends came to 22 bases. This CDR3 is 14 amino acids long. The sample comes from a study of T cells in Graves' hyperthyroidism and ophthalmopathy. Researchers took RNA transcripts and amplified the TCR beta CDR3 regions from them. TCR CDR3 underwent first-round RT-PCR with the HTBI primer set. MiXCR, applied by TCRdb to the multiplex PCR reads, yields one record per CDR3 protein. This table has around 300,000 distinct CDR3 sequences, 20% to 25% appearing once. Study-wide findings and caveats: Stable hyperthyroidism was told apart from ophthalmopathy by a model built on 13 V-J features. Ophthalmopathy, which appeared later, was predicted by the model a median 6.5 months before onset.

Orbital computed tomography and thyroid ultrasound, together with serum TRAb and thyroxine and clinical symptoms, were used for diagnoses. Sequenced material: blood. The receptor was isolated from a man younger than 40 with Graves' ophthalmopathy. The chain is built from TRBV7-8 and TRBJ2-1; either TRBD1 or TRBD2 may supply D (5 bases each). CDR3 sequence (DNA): TGTGCCAGCAGCTCGCCGGAGGACTGGGGCGAGGGGTTCTTC. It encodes CASSSPEDWGEGFF.